This TCR beta chain was obtained from a study of blood T cell repertoires in COVID-19 (dated by TCRdb to between 2020 and 2021). For context, the study as a whole: Collaborator samples came from the United States, Italy and Spain and covered acute and convalescent phases of COVID-19. The prospective study material was composed of cDNA or gDNA derived from T cells, B-cell-depleted T cells, or PBMCs. The dataset comprised deeply sampled blood TCRbeta repertoires from subjects exposed to, actively infected with, or recovered from COVID-19. The repertoires were made available in a free public database intended to serve as a resource for research on the immune response to SARS-CoV-2. Samples were obtained from the ongoing ImmuneRACE study (first 160 participants) and from about 1,300 subjects provided by 6 global collaborators. Nearly every sample came with metadata listing a de-identified subject ID, COVID-19 status, age in years and sex. Where available, HLA class I and class II types were taken from metadata supplied by the sample provider and were not determined by assay-based typing. The paper as a whole reports these results and caveats: The amount of clinical and demographic metadata varied by source and participant and was provided uncurated.

TCRbeta CDR3 regions were amplified from genomic DNA by means of the immunoSEQ Assay, a bias-controlled multiplex PCR. Processing in the source paper ran as follows. Within the assay, amplification of reference gene primers was used to estimate how many nucleated cells each sample contained. Sequence reads were collapsed and filtered to measure the absolute abundance of every unique TCRbeta CDR3 rearrangement. Productive Simpson clonality was computed per sample as the square root of Simpson's diversity index over productive rearrangements. The clones in this table, taken by TCRdb from immuneACCESS, are in-frame only. Not every clone is retained; where verified, under half of the shortfall comes from an unresolved V gene, and the cause of the rest is unknown. The DNA gave D and trimming, while V, J and clone size come from that table. The table for this sample lists 50,000 to 75,000 clones; around 85% of them were counted only once. The ten largest clones add up to roughly 20% of the sample.

Turning to this clone: This receptor's antigen is unknown. No per-base quality is available; no much larger clone lies one base away.

V and J are truncated by 4 bases and 1 base respectively, leaving an intervening sequence of 17 bases. Reading from cysteine to phenylalanine, the CDR3 counts 16 amino acids. Only the CDR3 portion is preserved as DNA: 48 bases, with reading frame beginning at the first base. CDR1 and CDR2, looked up from the germline V gene (reference sequence), are LGHDT and YNNKEL. Collaborating institutions collected whole blood in K2EDTA tubes following their own protocols. For TCRbeta analysis, collaborators shipped samples in one of three forms: frozen whole blood, isolated PBMCs, or DNA extracted from either of those sample types.

This TCR came from a man in his 60s with acute or convalescent COVID-19. This sequence uses TRBV3-1 (or the pseudogene TRBV3-2) and TRBJ2-7, with a tentative D gene TRBD2 over 5 matching bases. Material for sequencing was peripheral blood. The CDR3 region reads CASSLEGEVRSYEQYF. The nucleotides are TGTGCCAGCAGCCTAGAGGGAGAGGTTCGGTCCTACGAGCAGTACTTC.